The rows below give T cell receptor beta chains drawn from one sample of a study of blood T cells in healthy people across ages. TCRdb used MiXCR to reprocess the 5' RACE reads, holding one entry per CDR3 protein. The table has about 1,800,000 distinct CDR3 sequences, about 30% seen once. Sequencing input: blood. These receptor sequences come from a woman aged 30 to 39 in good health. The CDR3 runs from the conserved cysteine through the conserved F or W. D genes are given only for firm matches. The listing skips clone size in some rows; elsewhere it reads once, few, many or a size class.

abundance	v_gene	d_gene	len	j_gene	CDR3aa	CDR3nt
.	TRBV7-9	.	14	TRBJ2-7	CASSSARQEYEQYF	TGTGCCAGCAGCTCCGCCCGACAGGAGTACGAGCAGTACTTC
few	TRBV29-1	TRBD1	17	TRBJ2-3	CSVDRMVAGGRTDTQYF	TGCAGCGTTGATCGGATGGTGGCAGGGGGCCGCACAGATACGCAGTATTTT
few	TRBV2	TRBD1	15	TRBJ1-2	CASSDRTGGNYGYTF	TGTGCCAGCAGTGATAGGACAGGGGGGAACTATGGCTACACCTTC
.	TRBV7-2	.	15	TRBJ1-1	CASSSNTNNRELAFF	TGTGCCAGCAGCTCCAACACCAATAACAGGGAATTGGCTTTCTTT
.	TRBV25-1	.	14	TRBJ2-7	CASSVDRDPYEQYF	TGTGCCAGCAGTGTGGATCGGGATCCCTACGAGCAGTACTTC
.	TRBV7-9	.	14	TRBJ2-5	CASSLYQSEETQYF	TGTGCCAGCAGCTTATATCAGAGCGAGGAGACCCAGTACTTC
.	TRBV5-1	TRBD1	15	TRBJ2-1	CASSPGDRYKNEQFF	TGCGCCAGCAGCCCAGGGGACAGGTACAAAAATGAGCAGTTCTTC
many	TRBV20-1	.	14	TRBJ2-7	CSASVLVGSYEQYF	TGCAGTGCTAGCGTTTTGGTCGGTTCCTACGAGCAGTACTTC
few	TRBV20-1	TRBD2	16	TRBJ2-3	CSARDFTSGSTDTQYF	TGCAGTGCTAGAGATTTCACTAGCGGAAGCACAGATACGCAGTATTTT
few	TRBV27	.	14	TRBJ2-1	CASSAREALIEQFF	TGTGCCAGCAGTGCCCGCGAGGCCTTGATTGAGCAGTTCTTC
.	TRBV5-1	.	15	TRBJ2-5	CASSLGAGLRETQYF	TGCGCCAGCAGCTTGGGGGCAGGGTTACGAGAGACCCAGTACTTC
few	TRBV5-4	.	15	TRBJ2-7	CASSLSGAPPYEQYF	TGTGCCAGCAGCTTATCGGGGGCCCCCCCCTACGAGCAGTACTTC
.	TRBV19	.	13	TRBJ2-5	CASSDTRGETQYF	TGTGCCAGTAGCGATACTAGGGGAGAGACCCAGTACTTC
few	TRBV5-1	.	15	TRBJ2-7	CASSSGDGGDYEQYF	TGCGCCAGCAGCTCTGGAGACGGCGGGGACTACGAGCAGTACTTC
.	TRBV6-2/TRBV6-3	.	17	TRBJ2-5	CASSSTLLLAVQETQYF	TGTGCCAGCAGTTCCACCCTACTTTTAGCGGTCCAAGAGACCCAGTACTTC
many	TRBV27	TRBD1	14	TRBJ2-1	CASSTGGIGNEQFF	TGTGCCAGCAGCACAGGGGGTATTGGCAATGAGCAGTTCTTC
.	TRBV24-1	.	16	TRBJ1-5	CATSDFRVGGNQPQHF	TGTGCCACCAGTGATTTCAGGGTAGGTGGCAATCAGCCCCAGCATTTT
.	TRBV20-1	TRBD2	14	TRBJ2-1	CSATSGRGYNEQFF	TGCAGTGCAACTAGCGGGAGAGGTTACAATGAGCAGTTCTTC
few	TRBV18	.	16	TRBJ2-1	CASSPPGKGARGEQFF	TGTGCCAGCTCACCACCGGGAAAGGGCGCTCGGGGTGAGCAGTTCTTC
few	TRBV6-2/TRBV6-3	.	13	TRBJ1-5	CASSYAGHQPQHF	TGTGCCAGCAGTTACGCAGGGCATCAGCCCCAGCATTTT
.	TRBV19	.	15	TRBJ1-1	CASSIVLFANTEAFF	TGTGCCAGTAGTATAGTCCTATTTGCGAACACTGAAGCTTTCTTT
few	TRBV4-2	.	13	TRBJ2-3	CASKKEGTDTQYF	TGTGCCAGCAAGAAGGAGGGCACAGATACGCAGTATTTT
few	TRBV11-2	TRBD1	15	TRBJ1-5	CAGSSGGQADQPQHF	TGTGCCGGTAGCTCCGGAGGACAGGCTGATCAGCCCCAGCATTTT
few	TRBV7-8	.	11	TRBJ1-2	CASSLGAIYTF	TGTGCCAGCAGCTTAGGTGCCATCTACACCTTC
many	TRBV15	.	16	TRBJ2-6	CATSRDLGSGANVLTF	TGTGCCACCAGCAGAGATCTAGGGTCTGGGGCCAACGTCCTGACTTTC
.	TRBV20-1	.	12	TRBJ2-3	CSASWRVDTQYF	TGCAGTGCTAGTTGGAGAGTAGATACGCAGTATTTT
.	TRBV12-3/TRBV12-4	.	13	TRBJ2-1	CASRNQGLPREFF	TGTGCCAGCAGAAATCAGGGATTACCTAGAGAGTTCTTC
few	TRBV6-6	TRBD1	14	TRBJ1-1	CASITQGANTEAFF	TGTGCCAGCATCACCCAGGGGGCGAACACTGAAGCTTTCTTT
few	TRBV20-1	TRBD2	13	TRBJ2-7	CSARGLASYEQYF	TGCAGTGCTAGGGGACTAGCGAGCTACGAGCAGTACTTC
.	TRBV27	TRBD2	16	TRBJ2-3	CASSTIAGELGDTQYF	TGTGCCAGCAGTACTATAGCGGGGGAGCTTGGGGATACGCAGTATTTT
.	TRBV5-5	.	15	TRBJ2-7	CASSSSIASSYEQYF	TGTGCCAGCAGCTCCAGCATCGCGAGCTCCTACGAGCAGTACTTC
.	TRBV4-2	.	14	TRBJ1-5	CASPVRRSNQPQHF	TGTGCCAGTCCTGTAAGACGTAGCAATCAGCCCCAGCATTTT
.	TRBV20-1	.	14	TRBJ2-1	CSARDRVMDNEQFF	TGCAGTGCTAGAGATCGGGTAATGGACAATGAGCAGTTCTTC
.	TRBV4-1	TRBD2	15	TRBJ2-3	CASSQETSAVDTQYF	TGCGCCAGCAGCCAAGAAACTAGCGCAGTAGATACGCAGTATTTT
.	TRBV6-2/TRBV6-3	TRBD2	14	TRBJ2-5	CASRESGGQETQYF	TGTGCCAGCAGGGAGTCGGGGGGCCAAGAGACCCAGTACTTC
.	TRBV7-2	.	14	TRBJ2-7	CASSLRHPNGEQYF	TGTGCCAGCAGCTTACGACATCCCAACGGCGAGCAGTACTTC
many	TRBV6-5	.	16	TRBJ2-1	CASSYSREVSPNEQFF	TGTGCCAGCAGTTACTCCAGGGAGGTGTCCCCCAATGAGCAGTTCTTC
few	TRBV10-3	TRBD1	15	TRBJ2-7	CAISGTGWGAYEQYF	TGTGCCATCAGTGGGACAGGGTGGGGGGCCTACGAGCAGTACTTC
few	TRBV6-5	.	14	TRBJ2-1	CASRAMSSYNEQFF	TGTGCCAGCAGGGCTATGAGCTCCTACAATGAGCAGTTCTTC
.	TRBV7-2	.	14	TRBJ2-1	CASSLDGPSREQFF	TGTGCCAGCAGCTTAGACGGACCATCGCGTGAGCAGTTCTTC
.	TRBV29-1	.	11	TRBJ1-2	CRAYDTWGYTF	TGCAGAGCGTATGACACTTGGGGCTACACCTTC
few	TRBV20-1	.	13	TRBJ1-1	CSARVGQNTEAFF	TGCAGTGCTAGAGTGGGGCAGAACACTGAAGCTTTCTTT
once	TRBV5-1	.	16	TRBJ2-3	CASSLVESSSTDTQYF	TGCGCCAGCAGCTTGGTCGAGTCGTCTAGCACAGATACGCAGTATTTT
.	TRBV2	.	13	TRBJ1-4	CAGGQLINEKLFF	TGTGCCGGCGGACAGCTCATAAATGAAAAACTGTTTTTT
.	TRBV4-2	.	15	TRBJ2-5	CASSPAGASEETQYF	TGTGCCAGCAGCCCAGCCGGTGCTAGCGAGGAGACCCAGTACTTC
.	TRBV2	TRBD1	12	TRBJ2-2	CARGQGGGELFF	TGTGCCAGGGGACAGGGAGGCGGGGAGCTGTTTTTT
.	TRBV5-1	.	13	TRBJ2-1	CASSPEMFNEQFF	TGCGCCAGCAGCCCTGAAATGTTCAATGAGCAGTTCTTC
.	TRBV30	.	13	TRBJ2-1	CAWSVNGRYEQFF	TGTGCCTGGAGTGTAAATGGCCGGTATGAGCAGTTCTTC
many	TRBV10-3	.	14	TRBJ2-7	CAISESGESYEQYF	TGTGCCATCAGTGAGTCGGGTGAGTCCTACGAGCAGTACTTC
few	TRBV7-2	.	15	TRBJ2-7	CACSLEGGPAYEQYF	TGTGCCTGCAGCTTGGAGGGCGGACCCGCCTACGAGCAGTACTTC
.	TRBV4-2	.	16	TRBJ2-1	CASSQVAAGYVAEQFF	TGTGCCAGCAGCCAAGTAGCGGCAGGGTATGTAGCTGAGCAGTTCTTC
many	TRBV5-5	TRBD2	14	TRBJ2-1	CASSSTGLPSREFF	TGTGCCAGCAGCTCAACGGGACTACCTTCGAGGGAGTTCTTC
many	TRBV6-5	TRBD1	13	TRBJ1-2	CASRRTGNYGYTF	TGTGCCAGCAGGCGGACAGGGAACTATGGCTACACCTTC
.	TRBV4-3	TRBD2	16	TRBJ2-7	CASSQDAGRPYNEQYF	TGCGCCAGCAGCCAAGATGCCGGGAGGCCCTACAATGAGCAGTACTTC